The clone carrying this T cell receptor (beta chain) was found once. Per germline, CDR1 LNHNV and CDR2 YYDKDF (reference sequence). The CDR3 runs 15 residues. Trimming removed 5 bases from V and 7 bases from J; junction bases left unmatched: 8. Which cohort a participant joined came from the clinical history participants gave. Authors' analysis steps: Reference gene primer amplification in the assay estimated nucleated cell counts. Using immunoSEQ multiplex PCR, the repertoire was profiled, and TCRdb retains in-frame clones only, with some absent. V, J and clone size reflect that table, while D and trimming were determined from the DNA. This table holds about 220,000 clones, almost 90% found once. The data stem from a study of blood T cell repertoires in COVID-19. Study as a whole: Sites across the United States, Italy and Spain contributed samples from acute and convalescent COVID-19.

This chain links TRBV15 with TRBJ1-4; TRBD1 agrees at 9 bases. What was sequenced was PBMCs or T cells enriched from blood (not recorded which). This sequence was found in a woman aged 45-60 years with acute COVID-19. Written as DNA, the CDR3 is TGTGCCACCAGCTTTCGGACAGGGGTTGGTGAAAAACTGTTTTTT. It is translated as CATSFRTGVGEKLFF.